This passage covers 20 T cell receptor beta chains from one sample sequenced in a study of neurological immune-mediated disorders. TCRdb re-called the 5' RACE reads with MiXCR, one entry per CDR3 protein. The sample has about 66,000 distinct CDR3 sequences; 3% to 5% are singletons. The material sequenced was PBMCs. Every receptor here comes from a man aged 30 to 39 with multiple sclerosis.

This clonotype showed up many times. The CDR3 DNA reads as TGTGCCAGCAGCTGGGACAGGCCGGACGTCTCCTACAATGAGCAGTTCTTC. Protein product: CASSWDRPDVSYNEQFF. This sequence joins TRBV12-3 or TRBV12-4 and TRBJ2-1; TRBD1 agrees at 8 bases. The CDR3 runs to 17 residues. Trimming at V came to 6 bases and at J to 0 bases, leaving 10 bases not matched to a gene.

Ten or more counts support this clonotype. The J gene is TRBJ2-2, the V gene TRBV20-1; no firm D call. The V end lost 0 bases, the J end lost 6 bases, and 5 bases lay between the germline ends. The CDR3 contains 12 residues. From germline, CDR1 is DFQATT and CDR2 SNEGSKA (reference sequence). The CDR3 region has the DNA TGCAGTGCTAGAGATTTAGCCGGGGAGCTGTTTTTT. This translates into CSARDLAGELFF.

This clonotype showed up many times. The rearrangement joins TRBV12-5 to TRBJ2-3; D is undetermined. From germline, CDR1 is LGHNT and CDR2 FRNRAP. The V end was cut by 1 base, the J end by 4 bases, with 3 bases between. The CDR3 is made up of 12 amino acids. The CDR3 loop reads CASGLDSDTQYF. In nucleotides, the CDR3 is TGTGCTAGTGGTTTGGACTCAGATACGCAGTATTTT.

This clonotype has a count of ten or more. The rearrangement joins TRBV5-1 to TRBJ2-7; D perhaps matches TRBD2 (5 bases). Germline lookup yields CDR1 SGHRS and CDR2 YFSETQ. CDR3 length: 13 residues. The germline V and J ends were trimmed by 3 bases and 7 bases, with 14 bases remaining between them. This CDR3 is CASSWGSGDEQYF. The CDR3 nucleotides are TGCGCCAGCAGCTGGGGTTCCGGGGATGAGCAGTACTTC.

The table lists this clonotype with many counts. The rearrangement links TRBV7-6 to TRBJ2-3; D call uncertain. Deletions cut 1 base from V and 1 base from J, with 6 bases between. CDR1 and CDR2 from the germline V gene are SGHVS and FNYEAQ. The CDR3 loop spans 14 amino acids. CDR3 coding DNA: TGTGCCAGCAGCTTAGTGGGTCGCACAGATACGCAGTATTTT. Protein: CASSLVGRTDTQYF.

The table lists this clonotype with many counts. The gene calls are TRBV12-3 or TRBV12-4 and TRBJ1-1, with no clear D. V gave up 5 bases and J gave up 1 base, with 5 bases separating them. This CDR3 is built from 12 residues. The CDR3 region has the DNA TGTGCCAGCAGTGGGGAGAACACTGAAGCTTTCTTT. Translated: CASSGENTEAFF.

This clonotype showed up many times. The genes are TRBV5-1 and TRBJ2-1, with D hard to call. Germline V gene data show CDR1 as SGHRS and CDR2 as YFSETQ. The CDR3 length is 14 residues. Trimming pared 0 bases from V and 5 bases from J, leaving 9 bases between. CDR3 residues: CASSLALMDNEQFF. DNA for the CDR3: TGCGCCAGCAGCTTGGCCCTAATGGACAATGAGCAGTTCTTC. Looking up the rest from reference TRBV5-1 and TRBJ2-1 gives the full variable domain: KAGVTQTPRYLIKTRGQQVTLSCSPISGHRSVSWYQQTPGQGLQFLFEYFSETQRNKGNFPGRFSGRQFSNSRSEMNVSTLELGDSALYLCASSLALMDNEQFFGPGTRLTVL.

There are many counts of this clonotype. The chain employs TRBV12-3 or TRBV12-4 and TRBJ1-1, with unresolved D. The CDR3 covers 13 residues. Trimming took 3 bases from V and 1 from J, leaving 6 bases between them. As DNA, the CDR3 is TGTGCCAGCAGTTTGAACAGGAACACTGAAGCTTTCTTT. Translating gives CASSLNRNTEAFF.

This clonotype was recorded at least ten times. This chain links TRBV29-1 with TRBJ2-5; 7 bases map to TRBD1. Germline trimming cut 6 bases from V and 0 bases from J; bases unmatched to any gene: 4. The V gene's germline CDR1 is SQVTM and CDR2 ANQGSEA. The CDR3 runs to 13 residues. Here the CDR3 DNA reads TGCAGCGTGACAGGGAATAACCAAGAGACCCAGTACTTC. Encoded protein: CSVTGNNQETQYF.

This clonotype occurred many times. This chain's CDR3 is CASSLARAGGFTDTQYF. The CDR3 bases are TGTGCCAGCAGCTTAGCGAGAGCGGGGGGATTCACAGATACGCAGTATTTT. This chain connects TRBV7-2 to TRBJ2-3; TRBD2 matches 9 bases. CDR1 is SGHTA and CDR2 is FQGNSA in the germline V gene. Trimming at V came to 0 bases and at J to 2 bases, leaving 6 bases not matched to a gene. The CDR3 totals 17 residues.

This clonotype was recorded many times. This chain connects TRBV12-3 or TRBV12-4 to TRBJ1-2; D gene uncertain. The CDR3 is 13 residues long. Deletions cut 1 base from V and 4 bases from J, with 7 bases between. In DNA form, the CDR3 reads TGTGCCAGCAGTTTAGGCGGGCCCTATGGCTACACCTTC. This gives the protein CASSLGGPYGYTF.

At least ten counts were recorded for this clonotype. The chain uses TRBV4-3 and TRBJ2-3; D may correspond to TRBD1 or TRBD2 (5 bases each). Between the trimmed V and J ends, which lost 0 bases and 0 bases, there was a span of 13 bases. This CDR3 is built from 17 residues. Germline V CDR1 and CDR2: LGHNA, YSLEER. The DNA for the CDR3 is TGCGCCAGCAGCCAAGAAGCAACCCGGGACAGCACAGATACGCAGTATTTT. Translated, it gives CASSQEATRDSTDTQYF.

Many counts were recorded for this clonotype. V and J are TRBV20-1 and TRBJ2-7; possibly TRBD1 for D (5 bases). The germline gives CDR1 DFQATT, CDR2 SNEGSKA (reference sequence). Trimming took off 7 bases at V and 4 bases at J, with 17 bases between the two ends. The CDR3 extends over 13 amino acids. CDR3 in amino acids: CSVRTPDGYEQYF. DNA for the CDR3: TGCAGTGTCCGGACACCTGACGGGTACGAGCAGTACTTC.

There are many counts of this clonotype. V gene TRBV7-2 combines with J gene TRBJ1-3; TRBD1 agrees at 8 bases. CDR1 is SGHTA and CDR2 is FQGNSA in the germline V gene. The CDR3 has 15 amino acids. With 5 bases clipped from V and 4 bases from J, the junction kept 7 bases outside the gene matches. CDR3 in DNA: TGTGCCAGCAGCGCGGGCAGGGGGCGAGGAAACACCATATATTTT. It yields the protein CASSAGRGRGNTIYF.

In its sample, this clonotype was seen many times. The chain couples TRBV7-9 to TRBJ2-7; unclear D gene. The CDR3 totals 12 residues. V gave up 1 base and J gave up 7 bases, with 8 bases separating them. Germline lookup yields CDR1 SEHNR and CDR2 FQNEAQ (reference sequence). The CDR3 sequence is CASSLGSREQYF. In DNA form, the CDR3 reads TGTGCCAGCAGCTTAGGGTCGAGAGAGCAGTACTTC.

This clonotype was recorded a few times. The chain joins TRBV20-1 to TRBJ2-1; 9 nucleotides line up with TRBD1. The V segment lost 5 bases and the J segment 4 bases; nucleotides outside the gene matches: 9. CDR3 length equals 15 residues. Germline CDR1 is DFQATT and CDR2 is SNEGSKA (reference sequence). The CDR3 DNA reads TGCAGTGCTCAAACGCCGGGACAGGGTTACAATGAGCAGTTCTTC. Its protein is CSAQTPGQGYNEQFF.

V usage is TRBV5-6 and J usage is TRBJ2-7, with 8 bases that match TRBD2. Germline CDR1 reads SGHDT; CDR2 reads YYEEEE. This CDR3 spans 12 amino acids. V shed 3 bases, J shed 5 bases, and the junction held 1 base outside the gene matches. CDR3 in DNA: TGTGCCAGCAGCTGGACTAGCAACGAGCAGTACTTC. This sequence encodes CASSWTSNEQYF.

Ten or more counts support this clonotype. The chain uses TRBV5-1 and TRBJ2-1; 9 bases are a match to TRBD2. The germline V gene has CDR1 SGHRS and CDR2 YFSETQ. This CDR3 region has 15 residues. With 4 bases clipped from V and 4 bases from J, the junction kept 6 bases outside the gene matches. CDR3 sequence (DNA): TGCGCCAGCAGCGAGACTAGCGGTGAATACAATGAGCAGTTCTTC. It translates to CASSETSGEYNEQFF. The full variable domain, completed using reference TRBV5-1 and TRBJ2-1, is KAGVTQTPRYLIKTRGQQVTLSCSPISGHRSVSWYQQTPGQGLQFLFEYFSETQRNKGNFPGRFSGRQFSNSRSEMNVSTLELGDSALYLCASSETSGEYNEQFFGPGTRLTVL.

This clonotype was counted at least ten times. The CDR3 DNA is TGCAGTGCTAGAGATCCCGCTAGCGGATACACAGATACGCAGTATTTT. Protein: CSARDPASGYTDTQYF. The V call is TRBV20-1, the J call TRBJ2-3; TRBD2 matches at 7 bases. V lost 0 bases and J lost 2; bases outside the gene matches: 8. The CDR3 sequence is 16 residues long. The germline CDR1 and CDR2 sequences are DFQATT and SNEGSKA (reference sequence).

This clonotype was recorded many times. This chain links TRBV2 with TRBJ1-6; 9 bases match TRBD1. V lost 10 bases and J lost 5; bases outside the gene matches: 6. Looked up from germline, CDR1 is SNHLY and CDR2 is FYNNEI. The CDR3 has 14 amino acids. The CDR3 sequence is CATTGGTDNSPLHF. CDR3 in DNA: TGTGCCACCACAGGGGGCACGGATAATTCACCCCTCCACTTT.